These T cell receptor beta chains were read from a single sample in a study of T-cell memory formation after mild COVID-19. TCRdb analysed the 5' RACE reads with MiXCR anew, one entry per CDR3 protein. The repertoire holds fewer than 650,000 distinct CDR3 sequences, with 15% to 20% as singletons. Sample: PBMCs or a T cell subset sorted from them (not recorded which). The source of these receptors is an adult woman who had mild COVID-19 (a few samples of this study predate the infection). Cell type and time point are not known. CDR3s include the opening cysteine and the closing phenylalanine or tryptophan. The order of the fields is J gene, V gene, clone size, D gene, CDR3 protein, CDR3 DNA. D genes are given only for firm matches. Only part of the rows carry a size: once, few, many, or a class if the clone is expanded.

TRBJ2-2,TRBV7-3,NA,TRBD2,CASSLARERNTGELFF,TGTGCCAGCAGCTTGGCGCGGGAGAGGAACACCGGGGAGCTGTTTTTT
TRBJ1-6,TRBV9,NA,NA,CASSKGPGNSPLHF,TGTGCCAGCAGCAAGGGCCCTGGAAATTCACCCCTCCACTTT
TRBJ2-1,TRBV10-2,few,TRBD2,CASRGDYLRNEQFF,TGCGCCAGCAGAGGGGACTACCTACGCAATGAGCAGTTCTTC
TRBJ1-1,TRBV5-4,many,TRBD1,CASSETGLNTEAFF,TGTGCCAGCAGCGAGACAGGGTTGAACACTGAAGCTTTCTTT
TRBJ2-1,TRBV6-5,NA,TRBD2,CASSPIRTSGKNDEQFF,TGTGCCAGCAGTCCCATAAGGACTAGCGGGAAGAATGATGAGCAGTTCTTC
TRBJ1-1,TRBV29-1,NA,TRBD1,CSVEVTGDTEAFF,TGCAGCGTTGAAGTGACAGGGGACACTGAAGCTTTCTTT
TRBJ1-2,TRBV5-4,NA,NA,CASSYDRNYGYTF,TGTGCCAGCAGCTATGACAGAAACTATGGCTACACCTTC
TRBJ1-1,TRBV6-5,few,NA,CASRFETGGTEAFF,TGTGCCAGCAGATTCGAGACAGGAGGAACTGAAGCTTTCTTT
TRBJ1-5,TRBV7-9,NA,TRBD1,CASSHPTGTGDNSNQPQHF,TGTGCCAGCAGCCACCCAACCGGGACAGGGGATAATAGCAATCAGCCCCAGCATTTT
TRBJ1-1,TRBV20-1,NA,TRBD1,CSARGRTGKAGEAFF,TGCAGTGCTAGAGGCAGGACAGGAAAAGCGGGTGAAGCTTTCTTT
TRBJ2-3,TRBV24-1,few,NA,CATSDPSPGLHTDTQYF,TGTGCCACCAGTGACCCCAGTCCGGGACTCCACACAGATACGCAGTATTTT
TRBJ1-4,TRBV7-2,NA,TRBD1,CASSGVTGVTNEKLFF,TGTGCCAGCAGCGGGGTGACAGGGGTGACTAATGAAAAACTGTTTTTT
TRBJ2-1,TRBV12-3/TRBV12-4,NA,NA,CASRVGGSYNEQFF,TGTGCCAGCCGTGTAGGGGGGTCCTACAATGAGCAGTTCTTC
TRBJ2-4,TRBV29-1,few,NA,CSVTTGAKNIQYF,TGCAGCGTTACAACAGGGGCCAAAAACATTCAGTACTTC
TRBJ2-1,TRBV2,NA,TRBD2,CASSEGTIRKIEQFF,TGTGCCAGCAGTGAGGGGACTATTCGGAAGATTGAGCAGTTCTTC
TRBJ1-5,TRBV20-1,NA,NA,CSAYRPGGHQPQHF,TGCAGTGCTTACCGACCGGGGGGCCATCAGCCCCAGCATTTT
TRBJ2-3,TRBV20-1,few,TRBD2,CSASSFGGSVSDTQYF,TGCAGTGCTAGTAGCTTTGGCGGGAGTGTCTCAGATACGCAGTATTTT
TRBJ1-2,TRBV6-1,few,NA,CASSDQGQFYGYTF,TGTGCCAGCAGTGATCAAGGGCAGTTCTATGGCTACACCTTC
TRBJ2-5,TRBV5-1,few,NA,CASRPLEQWEETQYF,TGCGCCAGCCGCCCTCTCGAGCAGTGGGAAGAGACCCAGTACTTC
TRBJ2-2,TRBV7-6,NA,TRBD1,CASSYTGTENTGELFF,TGTGCCAGCAGCTACACCGGGACAGAGAACACCGGGGAGCTGTTTTTT
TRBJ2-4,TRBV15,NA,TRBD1,CATSREGTGGGIAKNIQYF,TGTGCCACCAGCAGAGAAGGGACAGGGGGCGGAATAGCCAAAAACATTCAGTACTTC
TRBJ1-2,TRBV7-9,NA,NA,CASSLEGPFYGYTF,TGTGCCAGCAGCTTAGAGGGGCCCTTCTATGGCTACACCTTC
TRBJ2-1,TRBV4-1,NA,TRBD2,CASSQVGGNEQFF,TGCGCCAGCAGCCAAGTGGGGGGGAATGAGCAGTTCTTC
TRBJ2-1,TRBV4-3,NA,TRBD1,CASSQADRDSNEQFF,TGCGCCAGCAGCCAAGCGGACAGGGACTCAAATGAGCAGTTCTTC
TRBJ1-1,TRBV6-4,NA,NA,CASSDSMGTEAFF,TGTGCCAGCAGTGACTCGATGGGTACTGAAGCTTTCTTT
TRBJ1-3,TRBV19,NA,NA,CASSIRGGSGNTIYF,TGTGCCAGTAGTATTCGCGGAGGCTCTGGAAACACCATATATTTT
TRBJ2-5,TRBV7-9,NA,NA,CASSAQGRETQYF,TGTGCCAGCAGCGCACAGGGAAGAGAGACCCAGTACTTC
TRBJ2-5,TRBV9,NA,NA,CASSVGNDYQETQYF,TGTGCCAGCAGCGTAGGAAACGACTATCAAGAGACCCAGTACTTC
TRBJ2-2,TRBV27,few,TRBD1,CASKPGQGAGELFF,TGTGCCAGCAAGCCGGGACAGGGGGCCGGGGAGCTGTTTTTT
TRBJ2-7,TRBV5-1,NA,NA,CASSLGGGWTYEQYF,TGCGCCAGCAGCTTGGGTGGTGGGTGGACCTACGAGCAGTACTTC
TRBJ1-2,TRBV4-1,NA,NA,CASSQHDRDGYTF,TGCGCCAGCAGCCAACACGATAGGGATGGCTACACCTTC
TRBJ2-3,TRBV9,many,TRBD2,CASSVLTSGGSDTQYF,TGTGCCAGCAGCGTCCTGACTAGCGGGGGGTCAGATACGCAGTATTTT
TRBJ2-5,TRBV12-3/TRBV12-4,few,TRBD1,CASRSTGGLVETQYF,TGTGCCAGCAGAAGTACAGGGGGCTTGGTTGAGACCCAGTACTTC
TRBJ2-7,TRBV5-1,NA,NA,CASSSGLGVSEQYF,TGCGCCAGCAGCTCGGGACTGGGTGTTTCCGAGCAGTACTTC
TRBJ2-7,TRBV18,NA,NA,CASSQTTYEQYF,TGTGCCAGCTCACAGACTACCTACGAGCAGTACTTC
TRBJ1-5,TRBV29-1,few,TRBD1,CSVVQGGSNQPQHF,TGCAGCGTTGTCCAGGGGGGGAGCAATCAGCCCCAGCATTTT
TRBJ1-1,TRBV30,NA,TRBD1,CAWSVLGTGEAFF,TGTGCCTGGAGTGTACTGGGGACAGGGGAAGCTTTCTTT
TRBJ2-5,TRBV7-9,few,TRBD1,CASTLTEDREYQYF,TGTGCCAGCACCCTAACAGAGGACAGGGAGTATCAGTACTTC
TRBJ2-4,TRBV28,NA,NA,CASSLVGGLPLAKNIQYF,TGTGCCAGCAGTTTAGTGGGGGGCCTCCCTTTAGCCAAAAACATTCAGTACTTC
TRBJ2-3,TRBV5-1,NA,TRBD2,CASSAEPLAGEVTDTQYF,TGCGCCAGCAGCGCGGAGCCCCTAGCGGGGGAGGTCACAGATACGCAGTATTTT
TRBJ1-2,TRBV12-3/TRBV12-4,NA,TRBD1,CASRDRGRGGYTF,TGTGCCAGCAGAGACAGGGGGCGGGGAGGCTACACCTTC
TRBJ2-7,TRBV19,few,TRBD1,CASSTGTGRTYEQYF,TGTGCCAGTAGTACGGGGACAGGGAGAACCTACGAGCAGTACTTC
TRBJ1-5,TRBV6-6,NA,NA,CASSYAQGSNQPQHF,TGTGCCAGCAGTTATGCGCAGGGGAGCAATCAGCCCCAGCATTTT
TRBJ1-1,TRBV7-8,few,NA,CASSHGTSEAFF,TGTGCCAGCAGCCACGGGACAAGTGAAGCTTTCTTT
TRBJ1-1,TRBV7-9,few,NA,CASSFAPRDTEAFF,TGTGCCAGCAGCTTCGCCCCGAGGGACACTGAAGCTTTCTTT
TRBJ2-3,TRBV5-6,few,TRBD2,CASSFGLARGTDTQYF,TGTGCCAGCAGCTTTGGACTAGCGAGGGGCACAGATACGCAGTATTTT
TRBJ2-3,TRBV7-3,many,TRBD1,CASSPQTGRDTQYF,TGTGCCAGCAGCCCCCAGACAGGGCGGGATACGCAGTATTTT
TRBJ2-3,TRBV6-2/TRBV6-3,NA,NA,CASSQQDTQYF,TGTGCCAGCAGTCAGCAAGATACGCAGTATTTT